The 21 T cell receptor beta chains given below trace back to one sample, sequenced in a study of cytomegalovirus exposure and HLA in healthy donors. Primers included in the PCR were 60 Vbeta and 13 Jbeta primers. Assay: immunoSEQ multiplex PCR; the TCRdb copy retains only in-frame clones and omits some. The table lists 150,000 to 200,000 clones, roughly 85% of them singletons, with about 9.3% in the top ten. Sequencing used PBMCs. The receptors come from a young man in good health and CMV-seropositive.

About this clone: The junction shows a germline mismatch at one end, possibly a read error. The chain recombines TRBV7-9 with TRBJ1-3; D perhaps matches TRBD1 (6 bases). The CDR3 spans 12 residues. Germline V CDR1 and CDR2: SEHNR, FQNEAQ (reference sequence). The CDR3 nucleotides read TGTTCCAGCAGCCTACAGGGTCGAGGCATATATTTT. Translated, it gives CSSSLQGRGIYF.

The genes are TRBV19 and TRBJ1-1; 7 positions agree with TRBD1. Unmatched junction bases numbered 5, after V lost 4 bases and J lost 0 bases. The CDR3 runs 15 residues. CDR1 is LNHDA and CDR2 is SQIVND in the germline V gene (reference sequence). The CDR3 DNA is TGTGCCAGTAGTACAATCAGGGGGGTGAACACTGAAGCTTTCTTT. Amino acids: CASSTIRGVNTEAFF. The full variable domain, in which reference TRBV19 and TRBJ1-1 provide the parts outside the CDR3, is DGGITQSPKYLFRKEGQNVTLSCEQNLNHDAMYWYRQDPGQGLRLIYYSQIVNDFQKGDIAEGYSVSREKKESFPLTVTSAQKNPTAFYLCASSTIRGVNTEAFFGQGTRLTVV.

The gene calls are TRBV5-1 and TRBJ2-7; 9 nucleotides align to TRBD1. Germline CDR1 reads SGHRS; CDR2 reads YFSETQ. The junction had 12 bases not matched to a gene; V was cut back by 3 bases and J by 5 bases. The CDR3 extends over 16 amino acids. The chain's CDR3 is CASSSDIGTGFNEQYF. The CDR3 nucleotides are TGCGCCAGCAGCTCGGATATCGGGACAGGGTTCAACGAGCAGTACTTC. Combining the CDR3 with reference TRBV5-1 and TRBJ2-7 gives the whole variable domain KAGVTQTPRYLIKTRGQQVTLSCSPISGHRSVSWYQQTPGQGLQFLFEYFSETQRNKGNFPGRFSGRQFSNSRSEMNVSTLELGDSALYLCASSSDIGTGFNEQYFGPGTRLTVT.

CDR3 bases: TGTGCCAGCAGCGTAGCCGGGGGGGGCCCGCAGTATTTT. It encodes CASSVAGGGPQYF. This chain connects TRBV9 to TRBJ2-3, with TRBD2 identical over 8 bases. The CDR3 length is 13 residues. Trimming took 0 bases from V and 10 from J; bases not matched to a gene: 4. Per germline, CDR1 SGDLS and CDR2 YYNGEE.

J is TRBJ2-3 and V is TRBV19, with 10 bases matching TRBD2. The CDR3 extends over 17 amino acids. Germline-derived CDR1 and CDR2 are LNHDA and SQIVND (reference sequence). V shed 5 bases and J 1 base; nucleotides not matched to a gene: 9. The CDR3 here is CASSWGPTSGGTDTQYF. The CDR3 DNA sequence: TGTGCCAGTAGTTGGGGCCCTACTAGCGGGGGCACAGATACGCAGTATTTT.

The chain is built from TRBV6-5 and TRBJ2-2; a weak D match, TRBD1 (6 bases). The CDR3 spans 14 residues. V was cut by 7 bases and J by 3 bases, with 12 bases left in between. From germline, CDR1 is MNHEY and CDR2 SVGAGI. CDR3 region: CASTPQGYTGELFF. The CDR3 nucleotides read TGTGCCAGCACCCCCCAGGGGTACACCGGGGAGCTGTTTTTT.

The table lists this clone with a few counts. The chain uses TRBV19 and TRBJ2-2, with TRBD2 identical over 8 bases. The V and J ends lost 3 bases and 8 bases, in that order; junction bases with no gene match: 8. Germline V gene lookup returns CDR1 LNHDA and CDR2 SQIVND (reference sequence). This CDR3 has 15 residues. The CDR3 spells CASSIVGGAAGELFF. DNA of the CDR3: TGTGCCAGTAGTATTGTCGGGGGGGCAGCTGGGGAGCTGTTTTTT. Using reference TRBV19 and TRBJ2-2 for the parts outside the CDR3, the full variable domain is DGGITQSPKYLFRKEGQNVTLSCEQNLNHDAMYWYRQDPGQGLRLIYYSQIVNDFQKGDIAEGYSVSREKKESFPLTVTSAQKNPTAFYLCASSIVGGAAGELFFGEGSRLTVL.

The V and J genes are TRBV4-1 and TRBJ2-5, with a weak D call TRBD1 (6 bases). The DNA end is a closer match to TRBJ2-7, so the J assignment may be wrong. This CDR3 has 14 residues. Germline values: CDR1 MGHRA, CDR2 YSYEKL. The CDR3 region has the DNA TGCGCCAGCAGCCAGGATCCCAGGGGTTACGAGCAGTACTTC. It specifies CASSQDPRGYEQYF.

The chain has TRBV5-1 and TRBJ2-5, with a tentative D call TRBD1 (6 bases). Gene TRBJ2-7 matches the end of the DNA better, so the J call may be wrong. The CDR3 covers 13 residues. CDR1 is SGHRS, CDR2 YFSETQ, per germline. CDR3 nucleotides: TGCGCCAGCAGCAACGGGACATACTACGAGCAGTACTTC. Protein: CASSNGTYYEQYF.

The CDR3 DNA reads TGTGCCAGCAGCCAAGAACTAGCGGGGTCACAAGAGACCCAGTACTTC. This translates into CASSQELAGSQETQYF. This rearrangement joins TRBV14 to TRBJ2-5, with TRBD2 matching over 10 bases. This CDR3 is 16 amino acids long. V lost 0 bases to trimming and J lost 2 bases; unmatched junction nucleotides: 3. From germline, CDR1 is SGHDN and CDR2 FVKESK. Full variable domain (missing parts from reference TRBV14 and TRBJ2-5): EAGVTQFPSHSVIEKGQTVTLRCDPISGHDNLYWYRRVMGKEIKFLLHFVKESKQDESGMPNNRFLAERTGGTYSTLKVQPAELEDSGVYFCASSQELAGSQETQYFGPGTRLLVL.

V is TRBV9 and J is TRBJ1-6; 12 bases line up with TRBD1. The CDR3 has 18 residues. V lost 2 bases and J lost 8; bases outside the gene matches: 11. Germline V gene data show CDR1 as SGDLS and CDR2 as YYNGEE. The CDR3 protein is CASSVGTGGDAAYSPLHF. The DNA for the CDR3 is TGTGCCAGCAGCGTCGGGACAGGGGGCGATGCCGCCTATTCACCCCTCCACTTT.

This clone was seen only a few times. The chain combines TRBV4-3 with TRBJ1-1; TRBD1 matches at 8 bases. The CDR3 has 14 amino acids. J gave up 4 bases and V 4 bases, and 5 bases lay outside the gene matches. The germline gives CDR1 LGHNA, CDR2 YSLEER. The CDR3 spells CASSLTTGGTEAFF. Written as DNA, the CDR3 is TGCGCCAGCAGCCTAACCACAGGGGGCACTGAAGCTTTCTTT.

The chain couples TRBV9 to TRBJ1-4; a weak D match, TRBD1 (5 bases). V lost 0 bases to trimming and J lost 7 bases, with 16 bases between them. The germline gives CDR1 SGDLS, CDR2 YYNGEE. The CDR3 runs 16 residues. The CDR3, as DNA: TGTGCCAGCAGCGTAGGGTCGGCAGGGTGGGCTGAAAAACTGTTTTTT. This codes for CASSVGSAGWAEKLFF.

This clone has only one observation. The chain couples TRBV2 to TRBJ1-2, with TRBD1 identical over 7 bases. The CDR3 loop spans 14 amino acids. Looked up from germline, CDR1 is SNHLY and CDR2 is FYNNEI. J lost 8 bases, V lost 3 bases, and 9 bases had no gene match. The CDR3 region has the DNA TGTGCCAGCAGTGAGTCGACAGGGAGGCAGGGCTACACCTTC. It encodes CASSESTGRQGYTF. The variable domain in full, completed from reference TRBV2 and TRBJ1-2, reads EPEVTQTPSHQVTQMGQEVILRCVPISNHLYFYWYRQILGQKVEFLVSFYNNEISEKSEIFDDQFSVERPDGSNFTLKIRSTKLEDSAMYFCASSESTGRQGYTFGSGTRLTVV.

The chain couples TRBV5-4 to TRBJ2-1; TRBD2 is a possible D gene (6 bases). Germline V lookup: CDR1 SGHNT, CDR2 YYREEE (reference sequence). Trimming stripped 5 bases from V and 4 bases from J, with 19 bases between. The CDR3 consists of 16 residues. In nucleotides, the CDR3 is TGTGCCAGCAGTCCTCCTCCCGGGGAGGTTTACAATGAGCAGTTCTTC. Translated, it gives CASSPPPGEVYNEQFF.

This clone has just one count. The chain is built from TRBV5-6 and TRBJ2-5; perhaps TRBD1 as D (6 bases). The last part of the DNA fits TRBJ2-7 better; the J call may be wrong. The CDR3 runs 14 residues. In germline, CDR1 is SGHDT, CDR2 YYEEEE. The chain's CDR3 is CASSPRQDSYEQYF. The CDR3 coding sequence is TGTGCCAGCAGCCCCCGACAGGACAGCTACGAGCAGTACTTC.

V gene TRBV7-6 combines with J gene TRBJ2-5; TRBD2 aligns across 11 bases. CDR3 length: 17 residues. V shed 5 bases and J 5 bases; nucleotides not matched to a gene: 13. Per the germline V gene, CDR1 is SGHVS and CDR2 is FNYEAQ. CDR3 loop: CASSQGLAGLRVETQYF. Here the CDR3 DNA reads TGTGCCAGCAGCCAAGGACTAGCGGGTCTACGGGTGGAGACCCAGTACTTC.

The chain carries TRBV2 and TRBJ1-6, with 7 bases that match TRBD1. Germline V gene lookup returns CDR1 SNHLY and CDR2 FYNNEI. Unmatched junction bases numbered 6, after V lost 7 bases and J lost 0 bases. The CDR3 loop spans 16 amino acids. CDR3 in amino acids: CASMGQGGSYNSPLHF. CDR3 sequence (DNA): TGTGCCAGCATGGGGCAGGGGGGCTCCTATAATTCACCCCTCCACTTT.

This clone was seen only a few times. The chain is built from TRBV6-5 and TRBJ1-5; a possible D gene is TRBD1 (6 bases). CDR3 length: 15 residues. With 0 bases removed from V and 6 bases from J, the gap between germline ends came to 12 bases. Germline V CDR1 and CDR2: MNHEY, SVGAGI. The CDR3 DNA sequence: TGTGCCAGCAGTTACTCATACAGGGTCCTTCAGCCCCAGCATTTT. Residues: CASSYSYRVLQPQHF.

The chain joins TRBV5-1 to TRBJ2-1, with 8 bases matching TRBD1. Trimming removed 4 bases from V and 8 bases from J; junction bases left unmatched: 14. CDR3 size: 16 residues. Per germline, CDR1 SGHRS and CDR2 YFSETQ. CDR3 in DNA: TGCGCCAGCAGCCCACAGGGGGGTGGGGGGTTCCATGAGCAGTTCTTC. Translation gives CASSPQGGGGFHEQFF.

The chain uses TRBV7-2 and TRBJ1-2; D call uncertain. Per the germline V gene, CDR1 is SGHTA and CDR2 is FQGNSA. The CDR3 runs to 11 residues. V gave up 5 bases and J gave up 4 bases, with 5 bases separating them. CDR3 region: CASSRVYGYTF. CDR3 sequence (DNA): TGTGCCAGCAGCCGCGTCTATGGCTACACCTTC.